These T cell receptor beta chains were read from a single sample in a study of cytomegalovirus exposure and HLA in healthy donors. Profiling relied on immunoSEQ multiplex PCR, and the TCRdb table lists in-frame clones only, not all of them. The profile covers 150,000 or so clones, with around 80% appearing a single time and around 6.6% taken by the ten largest. The specimen sequenced was PBMCs. The source of these receptors is a male donor in good health and CMV-seropositive. Both conserved end residues are part of each CDR3. A D gene is named only where the DNA matches it firmly. Size values are once, few and many counts, or a class for expanded clones, and some rows have none.

CDR3 protein: CATSATSRGRDETQYF
CDR3 DNA: TGTGCCACCAGCGCTACCTCGCGGGGGAGGGACGAGACCCAGTACTTC
D gene: TRBD2
V gene: TRBV15
J gene: TRBJ2-5
clone size: few

CDR3 protein: CASSPLTSGRPGRYNEQFF
CDR3 DNA: TGTGCCAGCAGTCCGCTGACTAGCGGGAGGCCGGGACGGTACAATGAGCAGTTCTTC
D gene: TRBD2
V gene: TRBV28
J gene: TRBJ2-1
clone size: -

CDR3 protein: CASSLRDRGGTDTQYF
CDR3 DNA: TGTGCCAGTAGTCTCCGGGACAGGGGGGGTACAGATACGCAGTATTTT
D gene: TRBD1
V gene: TRBV19
J gene: TRBJ2-3
clone size: -

CDR3 protein: CASAREETQYF
CDR3 DNA: TGTGCCAGCGCGCGCGAAGAGACCCAGTACTTC
D gene: -
V gene: TRBV18
J gene: TRBJ2-5
clone size: -

CDR3 protein: CASITPTEAFF
CDR3 DNA: TGTGCCAGCATTACTCCCACTGAAGCTTTCTTT
D gene: -
V gene: TRBV5-5
J gene: TRBJ1-1
clone size: -

CDR3 protein: CASSLVGLAANTGELFF
CDR3 DNA: TGTGCCAGCAGCTTGGTGGGACTAGCGGCGAACACCGGGGAGCTGTTTTTT
D gene: TRBD2
V gene: TRBV5-6
J gene: TRBJ2-2
clone size: -

CDR3 protein: CASSETTGSVGYTF
CDR3 DNA: TGTGCCAGCAGCGAGACAACAGGGAGTGTTGGCTACACCTTC
D gene: -
V gene: TRBV9
J gene: TRBJ1-2
clone size: -

CDR3 protein: CASSSPGLADLPYEQYF
CDR3 DNA: TGTGCCAGCAGTTCGCCGGGACTAGCGGATCTTCCCTACGAGCAGTACTTC
D gene: TRBD2
V gene: TRBV27
J gene: TRBJ2-7
clone size: -

CDR3 protein: CASSQEAGVAGYTF
CDR3 DNA: TGCGCCAGCAGCCAAGAGGCAGGGGTGGCAGGCTACACCTTC
D gene: -
V gene: TRBV4-3
J gene: TRBJ1-2
clone size: -

CDR3 protein: CASRRESAGNTIYF
CDR3 DNA: TGTGCCAGCAGGAGGGAGTCGGCTGGAAACACCATATATTTT
D gene: -
V gene: TRBV6-5
J gene: TRBJ1-3
clone size: -

CDR3 protein: CASSLNQGSGGVTDTQYF
CDR3 DNA: TGTGCCAGCAGCTTAAACCAGGGTAGCGGGGGAGTGACAGATACGCAGTATTTT
D gene: TRBD2
V gene: TRBV7-6
J gene: TRBJ2-3
clone size: -

CDR3 protein: CAISELTGGYEQYF
CDR3 DNA: TGTGCCATCAGTGAGCTCACAGGGGGCTACGAGCAGTACTTC
D gene: TRBD1
V gene: TRBV10-3
J gene: TRBJ2-7
clone size: -

CDR3 protein: CASSTVPTADTQYF
CDR3 DNA: TGTGCCAGTAGTACGGTGCCGACAGCAGATACGCAGTATTTT
D gene: -
V gene: TRBV19
J gene: TRBJ2-3
clone size: -

CDR3 protein: CASSGQGRETQYF
CDR3 DNA: TGTGCCAGCAGCGGACAGGGACGAGAGACCCAGTACTTC
D gene: TRBD1
V gene: TRBV9
J gene: TRBJ2-5
clone size: -

CDR3 protein: CASSRQGSSGNTIYF
CDR3 DNA: TGTGCCAGCAGCCGACAGGGCAGCTCTGGAAACACCATATATTTT
D gene: TRBD1
V gene: TRBV5-4
J gene: TRBJ1-3
clone size: -

CDR3 protein: CASGRTGAGHTF
CDR3 DNA: TGTGCTAGTGGCAGGACAGGGGCGGGGCACACCTTC
D gene: TRBD1
V gene: TRBV12-5
J gene: TRBJ1-2
clone size: -

CDR3 protein: CASSGRGLIPYGYTF
CDR3 DNA: TGTGCCAGCAGTGGCCGGGGACTGATCCCCTATGGCTACACCTTC
D gene: -
V gene: TRBV27
J gene: TRBJ1-2
clone size: -

CDR3 protein: CASSRQGTDTQYF
CDR3 DNA: TGTGCCAGTAGCCGACAGGGCACAGATACGCAGTATTTT
D gene: -
V gene: TRBV19
J gene: TRBJ2-3
clone size: few

CDR3 protein: CASSPIAGGQETQYF
CDR3 DNA: TGTGCCAGCAGCCCGATAGCGGGAGGTCAAGAGACCCAGTACTTC
D gene: TRBD2
V gene: TRBV4-2
J gene: TRBJ2-5
clone size: -

CDR3 protein: CASSFMAGTDTQYF
CDR3 DNA: TGCGCCAGCAGCTTTATGGCGGGGACAGATACGCAGTATTTT
D gene: -
V gene: TRBV5-1
J gene: TRBJ2-3
clone size: -

CDR3 protein: CASSYSSEQREWYF
CDR3 DNA: TGTGCCAGCAGTTACTCCTCGGAACAGCGGGAGTGGTACTTC
D gene: TRBD2
V gene: TRBV6-6
J gene: TRBJ2-7
clone size: -

CDR3 protein: CASKPFGLAGLQETQYF
CDR3 DNA: TGTGCCAGCAAACCTTTTGGACTAGCGGGCCTCCAAGAGACCCAGTACTTC
D gene: TRBD2
V gene: TRBV27
J gene: TRBJ2-5
clone size: -

CDR3 protein: CASSPRGAGVSHEQFF
CDR3 DNA: TGTGCCAGCAGCCCTCGGGGAGCGGGAGTTTCCCATGAGCAGTTCTTC
D gene: TRBD2
V gene: TRBV5-4
J gene: TRBJ2-1
clone size: -

CDR3 protein: CTSSQDSSGANVLTF
CDR3 DNA: TGCACCAGCAGCCAAGATAGCTCTGGGGCCAACGTCCTGACTTTC
D gene: -
V gene: TRBV1
J gene: TRBJ2-6
clone size: -

CDR3 protein: CASSFPLGGDTDTQYF
CDR3 DNA: TGTGCCAGCAGTTTCCCCCTGGGGGGGGACACAGATACGCAGTATTTT
D gene: TRBD2
V gene: TRBV27
J gene: TRBJ2-3
clone size: -

CDR3 protein: CASSQVQGARETQYF
CDR3 DNA: TGTGCCAGCAGCCAGGTCCAGGGCGCCAGGGAGACCCAGTACTTC
D gene: -
V gene: TRBV7-8
J gene: TRBJ2-5
clone size: -

CDR3 protein: CASSLESGVEQYF
CDR3 DNA: TGTGCCAGCAGCTTAGAGTCGGGGGTTGAGCAGTACTTC
D gene: -
V gene: TRBV13
J gene: TRBJ2-7
clone size: -

CDR3 protein: CASLDPDRGRTDTQYF
CDR3 DNA: TGTGCCAGCCTCGACCCGGACAGGGGGCGGACAGATACGCAGTATTTT
D gene: TRBD1
V gene: TRBV6-8
J gene: TRBJ2-3
clone size: once

CDR3 protein: CASSLLIGVNSYEQYF
CDR3 DNA: TGTGCCAGCAGCTTGTTAATCGGGGTGAATTCCTACGAGCAGTACTTC
D gene: -
V gene: TRBV5-6
J gene: TRBJ2-7
clone size: -

CDR3 protein: CASSSDRGRSPLHF
CDR3 DNA: TGTGCCAGCAGCTCGGACAGGGGACGCTCACCCCTCCACTTT
D gene: TRBD1
V gene: TRBV5-8
J gene: TRBJ1-6
clone size: -

CDR3 protein: CASSATGGGGSPLHF
CDR3 DNA: TGTGCCAGCAGCGCCACAGGGGGCGGTGGTTCACCCCTCCACTTT
D gene: TRBD1
V gene: TRBV7-6
J gene: TRBJ1-6
clone size: -

CDR3 protein: CASSVGPEGDTQYF
CDR3 DNA: TGTGCCAGCAGCGTAGGCCCGGAGGGCGATACGCAGTATTTT
D gene: -
V gene: TRBV9
J gene: TRBJ2-3
clone size: once

CDR3 protein: CASRGDRGANEKLFF
CDR3 DNA: TGTGCCAGCAGGGGGGACAGGGGAGCTAATGAAAAACTGTTTTTT
D gene: TRBD1
V gene: TRBV6-5
J gene: TRBJ1-4
clone size: -

CDR3 protein: CASSSGLAEVFEQFF
CDR3 DNA: TGTGCCAGCAGCTCGGGACTAGCGGAGGTGTTTGAGCAGTTCTTC
D gene: TRBD2
V gene: TRBV5-4
J gene: TRBJ2-1
clone size: -

CDR3 protein: CASSPRQDNTEAFF
CDR3 DNA: TGTGCCAGCTCACCACGCCAGGATAACACTGAAGCTTTCTTT
D gene: -
V gene: TRBV18
J gene: TRBJ1-1
clone size: few

CDR3 protein: CASSLEGRAGEKLFF
CDR3 DNA: TGTGCCAGCAGCTTAGAGGGCAGGGCTGGTGAAAAACTGTTTTTT
D gene: -
V gene: TRBV7-2
J gene: TRBJ1-4
clone size: once

CDR3 protein: CASSEWGGTMWQYF
CDR3 DNA: TGTGCCAGCAGTGAATGGGGGGGGACTATGTGGCAGTACTTC
D gene: TRBD2
V gene: TRBV25-1
J gene: TRBJ2-7
clone size: once

CDR3 protein: CASSLSYPGPSSSYEQYF
CDR3 DNA: TGTGCCAGCAGCTTATCGTATCCAGGCCCATCGAGCTCCTACGAGCAGTACTTC
D gene: -
V gene: TRBV11-3
J gene: TRBJ2-7
clone size: -

CDR3 protein: CASGDRDSGNTIYF
CDR3 DNA: TGTGCCAGTGGGGACAGAGACTCTGGAAACACCATATATTTT
D gene: TRBD1
V gene: TRBV19
J gene: TRBJ1-3
clone size: -

CDR3 protein: CASNDRGGTGELFF
CDR3 DNA: TGTGCCAGCAATGACAGGGGAGGGACCGGGGAGCTGTTTTTT
D gene: -
V gene: TRBV2
J gene: TRBJ2-2
clone size: -